This T cell receptor beta chain derives from a study of shared clonotypes between healthy human individuals. The assay was immunoSEQ multiplex PCR, and TCRdb's table has in-frame clones only and misses some. The sample shows 100,000 or so clones, 67% of them seen only once. Germline V lookup: CDR1 SEHNR, CDR2 FQNEAQ (reference sequence). The CDR3 totals 15 residues. The sequenced material came from memory CD8+ T cells sorted from blood. Subset here: CD45RO+ cells pooled with CCR7-negative TemRA cells. The sequence came from a woman younger than 45 in good health. V gene TRBV7-9 combines with J gene TRBJ2-5; no reliable D call. The J call may be faulty, since TRBJ2-7 better matches the DNA end. The CDR3 DNA is TGTGCCAGCACCCCCGCTGCAGGAACCTCCTACGAGCAGTACTTC. As protein: CASTPAAGTSYEQYF.